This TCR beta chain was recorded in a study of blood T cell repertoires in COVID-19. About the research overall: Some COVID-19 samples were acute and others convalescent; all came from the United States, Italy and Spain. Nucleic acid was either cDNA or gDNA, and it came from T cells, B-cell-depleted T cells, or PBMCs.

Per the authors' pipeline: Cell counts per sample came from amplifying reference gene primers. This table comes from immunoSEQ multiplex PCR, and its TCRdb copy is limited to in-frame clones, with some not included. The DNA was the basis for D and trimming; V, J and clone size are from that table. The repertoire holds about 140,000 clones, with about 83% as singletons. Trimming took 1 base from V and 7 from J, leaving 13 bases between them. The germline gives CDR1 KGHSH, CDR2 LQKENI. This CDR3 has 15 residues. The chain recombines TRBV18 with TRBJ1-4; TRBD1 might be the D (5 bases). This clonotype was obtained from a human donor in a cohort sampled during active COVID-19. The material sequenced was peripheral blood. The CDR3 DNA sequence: TGTGCCAGCTCACCACAGGGGTCGGCCTCTGAAAAACTGTTTTTT. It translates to CASSPQGSASEKLFF.